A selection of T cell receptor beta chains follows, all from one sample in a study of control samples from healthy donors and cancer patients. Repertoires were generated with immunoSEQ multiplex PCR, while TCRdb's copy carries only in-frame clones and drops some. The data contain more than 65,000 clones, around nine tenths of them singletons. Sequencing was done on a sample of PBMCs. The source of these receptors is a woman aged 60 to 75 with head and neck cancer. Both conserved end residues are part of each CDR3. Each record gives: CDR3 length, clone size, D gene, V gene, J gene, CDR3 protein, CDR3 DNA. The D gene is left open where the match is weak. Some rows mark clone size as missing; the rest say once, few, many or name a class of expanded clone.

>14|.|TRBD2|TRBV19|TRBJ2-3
CASTQTSGTDTQYF
TGTGCCAGTACCCAGACTAGCGGAACAGATACGCAGTATTTT
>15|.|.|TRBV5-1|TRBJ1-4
CASSESGFENEKLFF
TGCGCCAGCAGCGAATCAGGGTTTGAGAATGAAAAACTGTTTTTT
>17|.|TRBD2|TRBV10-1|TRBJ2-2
CASSDQGLAGGTGELFF
TGCGCCAGCAGTGACCAGGGACTAGCGGGAGGCACCGGGGAGCTGTTTTTT
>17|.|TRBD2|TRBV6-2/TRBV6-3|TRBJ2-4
CASSSRISGRAGNIQYF
TGTGCCAGCAGTTCTCGAATTAGCGGGAGGGCCGGAAACATTCAGTACTTC
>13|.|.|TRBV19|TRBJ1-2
CASSIRGGNGYTF
TGTGCCAGTAGTATACGGGGGGGGAATGGCTACACCTTC
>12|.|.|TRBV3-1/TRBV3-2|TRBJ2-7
CASSHSLYEQYF
TGTGCCAGCAGCCATAGTCTCTACGAGCAGTACTTC
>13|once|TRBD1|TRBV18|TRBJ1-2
CASSPGTDYGYTF
TGTGCCAGCTCACCAGGGACAGACTATGGCTACACCTTC
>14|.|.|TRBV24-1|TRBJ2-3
CATSEGGGADTQYF
TGTGCCACCAGTGAAGGAGGGGGTGCAGATACGCAGTATTTT
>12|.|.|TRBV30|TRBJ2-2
CAWSPYTGELFF
TGTGCCTGGAGCCCTTACACCGGGGAGCTGTTTTTT
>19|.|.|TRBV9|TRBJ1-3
CASSSHQYRSLVSGNTIYF
TGTGCCAGCAGCTCGCACCAGTACAGGAGTTTAGTCTCTGGAAACACCATATATTTT
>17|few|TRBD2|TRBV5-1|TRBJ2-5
CASSLFATSGTQETQYF
TGCGCCAGCAGCTTGTTCGCGACTAGCGGGACACAAGAGACCCAGTACTTC
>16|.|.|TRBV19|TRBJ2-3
CASSVGTTELTDTQYF
TGTGCCAGTAGTGTCGGGACAACGGAATTGACAGATACGCAGTATTTT
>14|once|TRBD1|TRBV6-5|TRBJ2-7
CACRLGQGSYEQYF
TGTGCCTGCCGACTGGGACAGGGGTCCTACGAGCAGTACTTC
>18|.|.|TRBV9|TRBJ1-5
CASSVLQGLRYSNQPQHF
TGTGCCAGCAGCGTTTTGCAGGGTCTTCGATATAGCAATCAGCCCCAGCATTTT
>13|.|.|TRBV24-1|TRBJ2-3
CATSDFSDPRRYF
TGTGCCACCAGTGATTTTTCGGACCCCCGGCGGTATTTT
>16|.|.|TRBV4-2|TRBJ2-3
CASSQGSFSSTDTQYF
TGTGCCAGCAGCCAAGGGTCCTTCTCTAGCACAGATACGCAGTATTTT
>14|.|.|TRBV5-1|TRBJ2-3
CASSSEGGTDTQYF
TGCGCCAGCAGCTCCGAGGGAGGCACAGATACGCAGTATTTT
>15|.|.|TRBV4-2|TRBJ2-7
CASSPRGSGPYKQYF
TGTGCCAGCAGCCCGAGGGGTTCAGGCCCCTACAAGCAGTACTTC
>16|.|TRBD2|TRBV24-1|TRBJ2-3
CATQEGWRENTDTQYF
TGTGCCACCCAGGAGGGGTGGCGGGAGAACACAGATACGCAGTATTTT
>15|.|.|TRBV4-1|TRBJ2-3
CASSQGRPWGDTQYF
TGCGCCAGCAGCCAAGGACGGCCTTGGGGAGATACGCAGTATTTT
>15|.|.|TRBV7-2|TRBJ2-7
CASSPRGGQPLGQYF
TGTGCCAGCAGCCCCCGGGGGGGACAGCCCTTAGGGCAGTACTTC
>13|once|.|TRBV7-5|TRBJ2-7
CARSSGRDYEQYF
TGTGCCAGAAGCTCCGGACGGGACTACGAGCAGTACTTC
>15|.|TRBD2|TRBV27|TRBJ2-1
CASSLLAGVFGEQFF
TGTGCCAGCAGTTTGCTAGCGGGAGTATTTGGTGAGCAGTTCTTC
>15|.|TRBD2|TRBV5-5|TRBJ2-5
CASSTGLAGEETQYF
TGTGCCAGCAGCACGGGACTAGCGGGAGAAGAGACCCAGTACTTC
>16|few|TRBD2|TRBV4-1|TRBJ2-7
CASSQATSGSRYEQYF
TGCGCCAGCAGCCAGGCCACTAGCGGGAGTCGTTACGAGCAGTACTTC
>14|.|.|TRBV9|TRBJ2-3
CASSVRDLTDTQYF
TGTGCCAGCAGCGTTCGGGACTTAACAGATACGCAGTATTTT
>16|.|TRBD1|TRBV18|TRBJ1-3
CASSPDPTGRRNTIYF
TGTGCCAGCTCACCAGACCCGACAGGGAGAAGGAACACCATATATTTT
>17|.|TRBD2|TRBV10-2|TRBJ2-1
CASSEPGTSGSNNEQFF
TGCGCCAGCAGTGAGCCTGGGACTAGCGGGAGTAATAATGAGCAGTTCTTC
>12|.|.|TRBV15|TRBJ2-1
CATTTGYNEQFF
TGTGCCACCACGACGGGATACAATGAGCAGTTCTTC
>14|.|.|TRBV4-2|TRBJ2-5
CASSSTSVRETQYF
TGTGCCAGCAGCTCTACTAGTGTAAGAGAGACCCAGTACTTC
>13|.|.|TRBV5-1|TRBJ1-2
CASSLGTGYGYTF
TGCGCCAGCAGCTTGGGAACAGGCTATGGCTACACCTTC
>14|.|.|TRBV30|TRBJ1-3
CAWSVRGFGNTIYF
TGTGCCTGGAGTGTACGTGGGTTTGGAAACACCATATATTTT